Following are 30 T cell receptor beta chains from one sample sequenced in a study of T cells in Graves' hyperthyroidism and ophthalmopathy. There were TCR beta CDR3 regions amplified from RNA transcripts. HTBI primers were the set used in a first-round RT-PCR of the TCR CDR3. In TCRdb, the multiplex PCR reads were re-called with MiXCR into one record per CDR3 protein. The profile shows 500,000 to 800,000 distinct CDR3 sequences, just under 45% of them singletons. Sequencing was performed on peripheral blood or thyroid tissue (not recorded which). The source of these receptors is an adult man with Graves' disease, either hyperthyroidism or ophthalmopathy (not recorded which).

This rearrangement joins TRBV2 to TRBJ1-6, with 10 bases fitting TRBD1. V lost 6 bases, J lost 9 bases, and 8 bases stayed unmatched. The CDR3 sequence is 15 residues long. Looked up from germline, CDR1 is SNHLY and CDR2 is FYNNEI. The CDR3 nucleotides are TGTGCCAGCAGCGAATCGACAGGGGGCTTTTCACCCCTCCACTTT. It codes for CASSESTGGFSPLHF.

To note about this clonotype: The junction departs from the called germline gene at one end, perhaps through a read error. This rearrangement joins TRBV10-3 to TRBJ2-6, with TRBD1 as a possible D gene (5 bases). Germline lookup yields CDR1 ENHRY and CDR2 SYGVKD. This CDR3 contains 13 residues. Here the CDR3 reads CAISEDSFNTEAF. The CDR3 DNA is TGTGCCATCAGTGAGGACAGTTTTAACACTGAAGCTTTC.

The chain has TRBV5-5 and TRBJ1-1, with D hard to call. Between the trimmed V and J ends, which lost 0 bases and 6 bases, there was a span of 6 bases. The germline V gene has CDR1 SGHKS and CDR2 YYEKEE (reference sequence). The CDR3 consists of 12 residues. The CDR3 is CASSLGVPEAFF. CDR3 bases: TGTGCCAGCAGCTTGGGTGTCCCTGAAGCTTTCTTT.

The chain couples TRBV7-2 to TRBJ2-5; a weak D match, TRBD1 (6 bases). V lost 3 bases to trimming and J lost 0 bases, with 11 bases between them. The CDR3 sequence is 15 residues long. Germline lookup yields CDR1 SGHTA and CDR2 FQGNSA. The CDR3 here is CASSFQQGNQETQYF. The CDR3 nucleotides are TGTGCCAGCAGCTTTCAACAGGGAAACCAAGAGACCCAGTACTTC.

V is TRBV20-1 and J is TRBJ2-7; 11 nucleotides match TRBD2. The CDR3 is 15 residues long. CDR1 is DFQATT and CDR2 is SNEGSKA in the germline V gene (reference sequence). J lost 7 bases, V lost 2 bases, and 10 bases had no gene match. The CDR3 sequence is CSARPPLAGVGEQYF. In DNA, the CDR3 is TGCAGTGCTAGACCCCCACTAGCGGGAGTTGGGGAGCAGTACTTC.

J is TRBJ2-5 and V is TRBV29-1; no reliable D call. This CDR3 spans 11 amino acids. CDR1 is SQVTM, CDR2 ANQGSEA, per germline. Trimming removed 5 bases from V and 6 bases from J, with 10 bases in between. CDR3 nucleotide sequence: TGCAGCGTTACATGGGGAAAGACCCAGTACTTC. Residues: CSVTWGKTQYF.

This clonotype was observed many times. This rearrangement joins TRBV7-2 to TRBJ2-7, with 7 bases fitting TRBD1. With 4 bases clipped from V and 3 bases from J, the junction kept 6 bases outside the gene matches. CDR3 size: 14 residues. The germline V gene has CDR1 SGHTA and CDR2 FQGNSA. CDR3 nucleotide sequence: TGTGCCAGCAGCTCACGACAGGGTGTCTACGAGCAGTACTTC. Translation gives CASSSRQGVYEQYF.

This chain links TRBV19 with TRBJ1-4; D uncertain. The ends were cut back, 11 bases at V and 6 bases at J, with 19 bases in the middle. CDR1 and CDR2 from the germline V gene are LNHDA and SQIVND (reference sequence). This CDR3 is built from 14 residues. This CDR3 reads CAWSVGSRHEKLFF. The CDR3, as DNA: TGTGCCTGGAGTGTAGGCAGCCGACATGAAAAACTGTTTTTT.

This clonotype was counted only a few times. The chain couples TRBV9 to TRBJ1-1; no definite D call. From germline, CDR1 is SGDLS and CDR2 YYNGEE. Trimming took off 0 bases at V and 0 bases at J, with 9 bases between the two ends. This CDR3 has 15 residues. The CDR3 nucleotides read TGTGCCAGCAGCGTAGGGGCATTAATGAACACTGAAGCTTTCTTT. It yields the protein CASSVGALMNTEAFF. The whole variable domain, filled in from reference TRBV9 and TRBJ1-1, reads DSGVTQTPKHLITATGQRVTLRCSPRSGDLSVYWYQQSLDQGLQFLIQYYNGEERAKGNILERFSAQQFPDLHSELNLSSLELGDSALYFCASSVGALMNTEAFFGQGTRLTVV.

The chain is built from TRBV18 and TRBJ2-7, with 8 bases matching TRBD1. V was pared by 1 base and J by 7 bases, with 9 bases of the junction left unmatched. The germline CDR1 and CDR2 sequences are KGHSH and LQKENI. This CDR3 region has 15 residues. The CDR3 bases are TGTGCCAGCTCACCACTTGGGCAGGGGGCGGGTGAGCAGTACTTC. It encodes CASSPLGQGAGEQYF.

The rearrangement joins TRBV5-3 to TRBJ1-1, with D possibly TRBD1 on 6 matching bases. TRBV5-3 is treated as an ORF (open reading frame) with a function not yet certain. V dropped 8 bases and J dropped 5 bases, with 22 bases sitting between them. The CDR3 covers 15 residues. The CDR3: CASINPQGLDTEAFF. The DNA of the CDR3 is TGTGCCAGTATTAATCCGCAGGGGTTAGATACTGAAGCTTTCTTT.

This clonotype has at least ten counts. DNA of the CDR3: TGTGCCAGCAGACAGACGGAGAACACTGAAGCTTTCTTT. Its protein product is CASRQTENTEAFF. The rearrangement links TRBV7-9 to TRBJ1-1; D is unresolved. V lost 6 bases to trimming and J lost 1 base, with 9 bases between them. Per germline, CDR1 SEHNR and CDR2 FQNEAQ (reference sequence). There are 13 residues in the CDR3.

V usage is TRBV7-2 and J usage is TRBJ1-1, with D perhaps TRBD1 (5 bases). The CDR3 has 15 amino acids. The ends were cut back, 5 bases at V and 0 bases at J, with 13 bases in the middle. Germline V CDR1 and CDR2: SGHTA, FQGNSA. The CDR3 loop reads CASSPFGQMNTEAFF. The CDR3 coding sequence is TGTGCCAGCAGCCCCTTCGGACAAATGAACACTGAAGCTTTCTTT.

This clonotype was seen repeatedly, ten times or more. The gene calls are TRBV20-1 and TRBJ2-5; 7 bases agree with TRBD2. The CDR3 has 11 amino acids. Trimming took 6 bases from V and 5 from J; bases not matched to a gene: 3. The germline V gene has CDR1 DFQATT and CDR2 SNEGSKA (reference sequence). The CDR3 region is CSAGGRETQYF. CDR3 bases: TGCAGTGCGGGAGGGCGGGAGACCCAGTACTTC.

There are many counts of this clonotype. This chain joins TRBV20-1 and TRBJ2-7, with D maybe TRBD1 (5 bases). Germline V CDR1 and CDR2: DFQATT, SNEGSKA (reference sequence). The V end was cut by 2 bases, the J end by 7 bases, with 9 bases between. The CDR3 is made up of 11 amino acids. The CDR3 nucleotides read TGCAGTGCTAGACAGGGTGGGGAGCAGTACTTC. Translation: CSARQGGEQYF.

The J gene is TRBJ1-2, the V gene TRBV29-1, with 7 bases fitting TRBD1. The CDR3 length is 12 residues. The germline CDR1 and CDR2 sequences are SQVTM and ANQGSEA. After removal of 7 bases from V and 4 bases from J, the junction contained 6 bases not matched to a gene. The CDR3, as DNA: TGCAGCGGACAGGGCCATGCCTATGGCTACACCTTC. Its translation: CSGQGHAYGYTF.

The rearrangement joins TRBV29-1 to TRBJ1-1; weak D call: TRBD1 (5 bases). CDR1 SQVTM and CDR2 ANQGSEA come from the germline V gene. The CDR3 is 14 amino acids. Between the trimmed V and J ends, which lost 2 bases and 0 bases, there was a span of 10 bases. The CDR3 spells CSVERGDMNTEAFF. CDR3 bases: TGCAGCGTTGAAAGGGGCGACATGAACACTGAAGCTTTCTTT. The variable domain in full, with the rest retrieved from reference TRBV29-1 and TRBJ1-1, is SAVISQKPSRDICQRGTSLTIQCQVDSQVTMMFWYRQQPGQSLTLIATANQGSEATYESGFVIDKFPISRPNLTFSTLTVSNMSPEDSSIYLCSVERGDMNTEAFFGQGTRLTVV.

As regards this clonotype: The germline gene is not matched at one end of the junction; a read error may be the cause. CDR3: CASSSAVQGRSPQHF. In DNA, the CDR3 is TGTGCCAGCAGTTCCGCGGTGCAGGGCCGATCGCCCCAGCATTTT. The chain joins TRBV24-1 to TRBJ1-5; D is possibly TRBD1 (5 bases). This CDR3 contains 15 residues. Germline lookup yields CDR1 KGHDR and CDR2 SFDVKD.

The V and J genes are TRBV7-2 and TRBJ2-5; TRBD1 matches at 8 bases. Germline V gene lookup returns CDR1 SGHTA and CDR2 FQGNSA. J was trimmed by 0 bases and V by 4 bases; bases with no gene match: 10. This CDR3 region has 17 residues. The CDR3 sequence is CASSSGQGFPNQETQYF. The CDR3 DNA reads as TGTGCCAGCAGCTCTGGACAGGGCTTCCCAAACCAAGAGACCCAGTACTTC.

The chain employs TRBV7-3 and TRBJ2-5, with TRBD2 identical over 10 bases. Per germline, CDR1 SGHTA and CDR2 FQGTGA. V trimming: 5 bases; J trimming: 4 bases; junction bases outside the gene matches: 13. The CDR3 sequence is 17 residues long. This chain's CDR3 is CASSQEFSGGLPETQYF. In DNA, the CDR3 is TGTGCCAGCAGCCAAGAGTTTAGCGGGGGGCTTCCAGAGACCCAGTACTTC. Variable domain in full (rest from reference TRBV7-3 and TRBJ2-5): GAGVSQTPSNKVTEKGKYVELRCDPISGHTALYWYRQSLGQGPEFLIYFQGTGAADDSGLPNDRFFAVRPEGSVSTLKIQRTERGDSAVYLCASSQEFSGGLPETQYFGPGTRLLVL.

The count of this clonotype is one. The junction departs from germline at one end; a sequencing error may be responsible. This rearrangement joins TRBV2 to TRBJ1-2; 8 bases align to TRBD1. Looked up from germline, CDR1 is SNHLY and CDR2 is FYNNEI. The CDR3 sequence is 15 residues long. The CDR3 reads CTSSLKTGAYYGYTF. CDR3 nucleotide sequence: TGTACCAGCAGTCTAAAGACAGGGGCCTACTATGGCTACACCTTC.

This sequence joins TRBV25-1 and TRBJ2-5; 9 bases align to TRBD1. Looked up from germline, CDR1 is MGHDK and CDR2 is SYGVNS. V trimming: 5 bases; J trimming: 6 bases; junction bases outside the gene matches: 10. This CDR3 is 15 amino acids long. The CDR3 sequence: CASSRDREVRQTQYF. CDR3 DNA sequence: TGTGCCAGCAGTCGGGACAGGGAAGTGCGTCAGACCCAGTACTTC.

This CDR3 reads CAISPGTGPYEQYF. The DNA for the CDR3 is TGTGCCATCAGTCCCGGGACAGGGCCCTACGAGCAGTACTTC. The chain is built from TRBV7-2 and TRBJ2-5, with TRBD1 matching over 9 bases. With the DNA end fitting TRBJ2-7 better, the J assignment may be wrong. The germline gives CDR1 SGHTA, CDR2 FQGNSA. The CDR3 has 14 amino acids.

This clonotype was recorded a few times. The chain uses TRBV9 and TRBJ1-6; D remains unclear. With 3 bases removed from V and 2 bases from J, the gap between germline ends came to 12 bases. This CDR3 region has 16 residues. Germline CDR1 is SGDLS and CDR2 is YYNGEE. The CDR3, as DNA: TGTGCCAGCAGCGCCTTCGATTCGGCCTATAATTCACCCCTCCACTTT. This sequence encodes CASSAFDSAYNSPLHF.

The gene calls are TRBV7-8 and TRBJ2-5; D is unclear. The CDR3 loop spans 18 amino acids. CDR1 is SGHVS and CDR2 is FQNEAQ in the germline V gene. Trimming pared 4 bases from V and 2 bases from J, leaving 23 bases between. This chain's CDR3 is CASSSWDFAVDVQETQYF. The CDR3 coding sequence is TGTGCCAGCAGCTCCTGGGATTTTGCGGTAGATGTGCAAGAGACCCAGTACTTC.

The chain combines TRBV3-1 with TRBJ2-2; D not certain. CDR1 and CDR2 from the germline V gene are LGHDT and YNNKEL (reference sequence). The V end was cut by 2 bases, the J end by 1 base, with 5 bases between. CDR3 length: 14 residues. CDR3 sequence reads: CASSQRMNTGELFF. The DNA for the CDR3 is TGTGCCAGCAGCCAAAGAATGAACACCGGGGAGCTGTTTTTT.

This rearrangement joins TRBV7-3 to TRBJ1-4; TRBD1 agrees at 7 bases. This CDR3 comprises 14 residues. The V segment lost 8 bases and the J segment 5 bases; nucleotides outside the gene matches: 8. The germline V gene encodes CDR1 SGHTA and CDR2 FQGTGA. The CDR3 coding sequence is TGTGCCAGCGAGAGAACGACAGGGAATGAAAAACTGTTTTTT. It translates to CASERTTGNEKLFF.

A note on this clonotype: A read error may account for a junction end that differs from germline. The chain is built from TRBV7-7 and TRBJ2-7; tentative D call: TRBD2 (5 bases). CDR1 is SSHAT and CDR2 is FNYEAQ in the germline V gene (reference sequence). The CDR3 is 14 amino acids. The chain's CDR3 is CASSLAPDWGEQYF. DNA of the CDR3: TGTGCTAGCAGCTTAGCGCCCGATTGGGGCGAGCAGTACTTC.

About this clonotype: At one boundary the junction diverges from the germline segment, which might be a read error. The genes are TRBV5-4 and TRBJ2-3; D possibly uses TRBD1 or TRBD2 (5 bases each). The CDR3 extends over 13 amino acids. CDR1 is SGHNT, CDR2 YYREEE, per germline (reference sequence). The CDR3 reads CASSFRGTNTQYF. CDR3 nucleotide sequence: TGTGCCAGCAGCTTCCGGGGCACAAATACGCAGTATTTT.

This CDR3 is CSAQGPITQYF. DNA for the CDR3: TGCAGTGCCCAGGGACCGATTACGCAGTATTTT. The gene calls are TRBV20-1 and TRBJ2-3; D may correspond to TRBD1 or TRBD2 (5 bases each). This CDR3 spans 11 amino acids. Trimming removed 6 bases from V and 8 bases from J, with 12 bases in between. Germline CDR1 reads DFQATT; CDR2 reads SNEGSKA (reference sequence).